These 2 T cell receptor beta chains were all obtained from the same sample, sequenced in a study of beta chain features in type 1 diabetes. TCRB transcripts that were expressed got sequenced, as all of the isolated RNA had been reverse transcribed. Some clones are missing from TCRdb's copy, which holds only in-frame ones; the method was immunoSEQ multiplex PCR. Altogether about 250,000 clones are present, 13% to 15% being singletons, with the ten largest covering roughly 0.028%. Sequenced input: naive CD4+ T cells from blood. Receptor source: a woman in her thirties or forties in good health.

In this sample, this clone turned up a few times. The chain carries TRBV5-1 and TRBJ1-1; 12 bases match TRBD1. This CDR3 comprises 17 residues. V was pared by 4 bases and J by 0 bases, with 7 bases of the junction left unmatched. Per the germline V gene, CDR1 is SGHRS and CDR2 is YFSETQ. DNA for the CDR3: TGCGCCAGCAGCCCGGGACAGGGGGCCCCAATGAACACTGAAGCTTTCTTT. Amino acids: CASSPGQGAPMNTEAFF.

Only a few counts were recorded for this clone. The CDR3 spells CASSLNGEVVGYGYTF. The CDR3 nucleotides are TGTGCCAGCAGCTTAAACGGAGAGGTGGTAGGCTATGGCTACACCTTC. This chain links TRBV11-2 with TRBJ1-2, with no clear D. With 2 bases removed from V and 4 bases from J, the gap between germline ends came to 17 bases. Looked up from germline, CDR1 is SGHAT and CDR2 is FQNNGV. The CDR3 sequence is 16 residues long.